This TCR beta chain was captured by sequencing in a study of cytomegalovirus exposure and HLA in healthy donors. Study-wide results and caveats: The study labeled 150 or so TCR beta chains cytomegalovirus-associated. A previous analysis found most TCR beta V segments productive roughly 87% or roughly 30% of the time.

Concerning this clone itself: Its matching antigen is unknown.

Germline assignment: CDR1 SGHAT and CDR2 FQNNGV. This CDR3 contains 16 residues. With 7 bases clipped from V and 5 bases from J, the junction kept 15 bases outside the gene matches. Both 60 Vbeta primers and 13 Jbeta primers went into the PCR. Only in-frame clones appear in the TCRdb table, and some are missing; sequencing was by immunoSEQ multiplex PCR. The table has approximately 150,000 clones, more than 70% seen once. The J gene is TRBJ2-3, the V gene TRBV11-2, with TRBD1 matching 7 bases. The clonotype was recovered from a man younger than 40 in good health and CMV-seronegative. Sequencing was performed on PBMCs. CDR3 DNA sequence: TGTGCCAGCACAGAGTCCATAGGGGGCATGTTAGATACGCAGTATTTT. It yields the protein CASTESIGGMLDTQYF.